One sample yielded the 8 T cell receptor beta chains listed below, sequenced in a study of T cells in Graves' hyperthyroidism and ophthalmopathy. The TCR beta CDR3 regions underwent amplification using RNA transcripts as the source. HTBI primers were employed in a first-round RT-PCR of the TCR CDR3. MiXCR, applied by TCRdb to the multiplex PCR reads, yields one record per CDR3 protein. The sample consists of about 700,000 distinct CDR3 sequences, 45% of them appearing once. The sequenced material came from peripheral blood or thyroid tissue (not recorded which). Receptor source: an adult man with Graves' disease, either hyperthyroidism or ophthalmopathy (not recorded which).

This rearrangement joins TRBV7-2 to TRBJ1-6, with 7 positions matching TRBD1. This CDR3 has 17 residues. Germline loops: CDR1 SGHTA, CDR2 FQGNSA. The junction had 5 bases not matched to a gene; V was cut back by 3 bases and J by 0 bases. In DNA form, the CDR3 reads TGTGCCAGCAGCTTGACAGGGTTGAGCTCCTATAATTCACCCCTCCACTTT. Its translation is CASSLTGLSSYNSPLHF.

This CDR3 reads CSASVAGGETEAFF. For the CDR3, the DNA is TGCAGTGCTAGTGTCGCAGGGGGCGAAACTGAAGCTTTCTTT. The chain is built from TRBV20-1 and TRBJ1-1; 8 nucleotides line up with TRBD1. J lost 5 bases, V lost 3 bases, and 8 bases had no gene match. The CDR3 covers 14 residues. Germline loops: CDR1 DFQATT, CDR2 SNEGSKA (reference sequence).

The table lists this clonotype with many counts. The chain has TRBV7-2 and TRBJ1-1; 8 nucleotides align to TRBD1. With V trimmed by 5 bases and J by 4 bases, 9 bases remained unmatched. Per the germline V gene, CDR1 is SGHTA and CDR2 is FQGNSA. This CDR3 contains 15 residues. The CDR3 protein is CASSDSGGGGTEAFF. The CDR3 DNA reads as TGTGCCAGCAGCGACTCAGGGGGCGGGGGCACTGAAGCTTTCTTT. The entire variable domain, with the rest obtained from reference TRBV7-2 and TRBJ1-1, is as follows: GAGVSQSPSNKVTEKGKDVELRCDPISGHTALYWYRQSLGQGLEFLIYFQGNSAPDKSGLPSDRFSAERTGGSVSTLTIQRTQQEDSAVYLCASSDSGGGGTEAFFGQGTRLTVV.

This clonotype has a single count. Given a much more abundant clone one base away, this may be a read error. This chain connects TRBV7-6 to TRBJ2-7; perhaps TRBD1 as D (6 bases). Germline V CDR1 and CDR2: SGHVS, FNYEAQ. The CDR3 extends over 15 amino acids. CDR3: CASSSWDTSSYGQYF. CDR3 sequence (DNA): TGTGCCAGCAGCTCCTGGGACACAAGCTCCTACGGGCAGTACTTC.

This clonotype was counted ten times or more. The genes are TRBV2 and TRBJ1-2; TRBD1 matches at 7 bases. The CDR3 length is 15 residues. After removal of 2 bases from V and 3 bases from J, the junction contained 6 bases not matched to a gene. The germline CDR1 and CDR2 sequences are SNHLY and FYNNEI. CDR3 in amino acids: CASSESGDRDYGYTF. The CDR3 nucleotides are TGTGCCAGCAGTGAAAGTGGTGACAGGGACTATGGCTACACCTTC.

CDR3 in DNA: TGCGCCAGCAGCTTGGTGGGCGGGCAGGTGGACACTGAAGCTTTCTTT. This sequence encodes CASSLVGGQVDTEAFF. The chain employs TRBV5-1 and TRBJ1-1; D gene uncertain. The germline V gene has CDR1 SGHRS and CDR2 YFSETQ. V was cut by 0 bases and J by 3 bases, with 15 bases left in between. This CDR3 contains 16 residues.

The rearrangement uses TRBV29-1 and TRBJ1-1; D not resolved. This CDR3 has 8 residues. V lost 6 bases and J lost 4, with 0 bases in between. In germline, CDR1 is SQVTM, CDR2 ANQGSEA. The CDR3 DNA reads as TGCAGCGTCACTGAAGCTTTCTTT. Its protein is CSVTEAFF.

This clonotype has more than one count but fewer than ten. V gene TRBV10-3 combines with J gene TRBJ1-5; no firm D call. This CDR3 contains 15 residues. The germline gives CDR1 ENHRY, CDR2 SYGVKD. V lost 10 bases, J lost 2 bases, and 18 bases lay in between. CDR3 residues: CATAPRTNGNQPQHF. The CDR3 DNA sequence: TGTGCCACCGCTCCGCGAACGAATGGCAATCAGCCCCAGCATTTT.